A selection of T cell receptor beta chains follows, all from one sample in a study. MiXCR, applied by TCRdb to the 5' RACE reads, yields one record per CDR3 protein. The data contain approximately 23,000 distinct CDR3 sequences, 30% of them singletons. Input material: tumor-infiltrating naive CD4+ T cells sorted from the breast tumor. The source of these receptors is a female donor with breast cancer. Each CDR3 is given with its conserved first and last residue. The D gene is left open where the match is weak. Some rows have no size entry. The others give once, few or many, or a class for an expanded clone.

D gene,J gene,clone size,V gene,CDR3 protein,CDR3 DNA
.,TRBJ1-1,medium-sized,TRBV5-1,CASSLRRDTEAFF,TGCGCCAGCAGCTTACGCAGGGACACTGAAGCTTTCTTT
TRBD1,TRBJ2-1,many,TRBV20-1,CSARDGRQGDEQFF,TGCAGTGCTAGAGATGGGAGACAGGGGGATGAGCAGTTCTTC
.,TRBJ2-7,few,TRBV30,CAWSLDSDSLQYF,TGTGCCTGGAGTCTCGACTCAGACAGCCTGCAGTACTTC
.,TRBJ1-1,medium-sized,TRBV12-3/TRBV12-4,CASSFGQRRTEAFF,TGTGCCAGCAGTTTCGGGCAGCGGCGGACTGAAGCTTTCTTT
.,TRBJ2-1,few,TRBV20-1,CSARDVGGSYNEQFF,TGCAGTGCTAGAGATGTTGGCGGTTCCTACAATGAGCAGTTCTTC
TRBD2,TRBJ2-1,.,TRBV12-3/TRBV12-4,CASSLVGGTRGNERFF,TGTGCCAGCAGTTTAGTAGGGGGGACTAGGGGCAATGAGCGGTTCTTC
TRBD2,TRBJ2-3,many,TRBV5-1,CASSLAQTSGFTDTQYF,TGCGCCAGCAGCTTGGCCCAAACTAGCGGGTTCACAGATACGCAGTATTTT
.,TRBJ2-1,.,TRBV5-1,CTCSSDLTRSSYNEQFF,TGCACCTGCAGCTCGGACCTGACTAGGAGCTCCTACAATGAGCAGTTCTTC
.,TRBJ1-3,few,TRBV11-2,CASSLGDGYGNTIYF,TGTGCCAGCAGCTTGGGGGACGGATACGGAAACACCATATATTTT
TRBD1,TRBJ1-2,few,TRBV5-1,CASSLVGTVDGYTF,TGCGCCAGCAGCTTGGTGGGGACAGTGGATGGCTACACCTTC
.,TRBJ1-1,.,TRBV5-5,CASRLQGGGLNTEAFF,TGTGCCAGCAGATTACAGGGCGGAGGATTGAACACTGAAGCTTTCTTT
.,TRBJ1-1,medium-sized,TRBV5-1,CASSLDGSGTEAFF,TGCGCCAGCAGCTTGGACGGGAGCGGAACTGAAGCTTTCTTT
.,TRBJ2-3,.,TRBV20-1,CSARGAGLGTQYF,TGCAGTGCTAGAGGTGCAGGCCTGGGGACGCAGTATTTT
TRBD2,TRBJ2-1,.,TRBV20-1,CSARSLGRRGNEQFF,TGCAGTGCTAGGTCGCTCGGGAGGCGAGGGAACGAGCAGTTCTTC
.,TRBJ2-7,.,TRBV11-2,CASTPSQGGYEQYF,TGTGCCAGCACCCCGAGTCAGGGGGGGTACGAGCAGTACTTC
.,TRBJ2-1,once,TRBV9,CASNESYNEQFF,TGTGCCAGCAACGAATCCTACAATGAGCAGTTCTTC
TRBD2,TRBJ2-3,.,TRBV20-1,CSARDQLAGEVIDTQYF,TGCAGTGCTAGAGATCAGCTAGCGGGAGAAGTAATAGATACGCAGTATTTT
.,TRBJ1-1,.,TRBV4-1,CVSSHPRTGLNTEAFF,TGTGTCAGCAGCCACCCGCGAACAGGTCTGAACACTGAAGCTTTCTTT
.,TRBJ2-1,.,TRBV4-1,CASSRWGAYNEQFF,TGCGCCAGCAGCCGGTGGGGGGCCTACAATGAGCAGTTCTTC
.,TRBJ1-2,medium-sized,TRBV4-1,CASSPPPGTLSYGYTF,TGCGCCAGCAGCCCCCCGCCGGGGACTCTTAGCTATGGCTACACCTTC
TRBD1,TRBJ1-5,medium-sized,TRBV12-3/TRBV12-4,CASRSTGYQPQHF,TGTGCCAGCAGGTCGACAGGGTATCAGCCCCAGCATTTT
.,TRBJ1-3,few,TRBV7-3,CASSLTGSSGNTIYF,TGTGCCAGCAGCTTAACAGGGAGCTCTGGAAACACCATATATTTT
.,TRBJ2-1,.,TRBV2,CASSPREGGPGYNEQLF,TGTGCCAGCAGTCCTCGAGAGGGGGGACCCGGGTACAATGAGCAGCTCTTC
TRBD2,TRBJ2-1,few,TRBV3-1,CASSPYSGSSYNEQFF,TGTGCCAGCAGCCCTTATAGCGGGAGCTCCTACAATGAGCAGTTCTTC
TRBD1,TRBJ2-1,.,TRBV3-1,CASSRLDRVDEQFF,TGTGCCAGCAGCCGTCTAGACAGGGTCGATGAGCAGTTCTTC
.,TRBJ1-2,.,TRBV30,CAWTWTAGSSYTF,TGTGCCTGGACCTGGACAGCGGGGAGTAGCTACACCTTC
.,TRBJ1-5,.,TRBV2,CASRVFGVQPQHF,TGTGCCAGCAGGGTTTTCGGGGTTCAGCCCCAGCATTTT
.,TRBJ1-5,many,TRBV7-2,CASSLAGMSNQPQHF,TGTGCCAGCAGCTTAGCTGGGATGAGCAATCAGCCCCAGCATTTT
TRBD1,TRBJ2-2,.,TRBV6-5,CASSTDRDVGELFF,TGTGCCAGCAGCACGGACAGGGACGTCGGGGAGCTGTTTTTT
TRBD2,TRBJ2-7,many,TRBV5-1,CASSINPSGEAQYEQYF,TGCGCCAGCAGCATCAACCCGAGCGGGGAGGCCCAATACGAGCAGTACTTC
.,TRBJ1-3,many,TRBV5-1,CASSLQGGDTIYF,TGCGCCAGCAGCTTGCAGGGTGGCGACACCATATATTTT
TRBD1,TRBJ1-1,many,TRBV12-3/TRBV12-4,CASSVEGANTEAFF,TGTGCCAGCAGTGTCGAGGGGGCGAACACTGAAGCTTTCTTT
.,TRBJ1-5,.,TRBV29-1,CSAREGRNQPQHF,TGCAGCGCTCGGGAGGGTAGGAATCAGCCCCAGCATTTT
.,TRBJ1-2,.,TRBV12-3/TRBV12-4,CASSRNYGYTF,TGTGCCAGCAGTAGAAACTATGGCTACACCTTC
.,TRBJ2-4,many,TRBV12-3/TRBV12-4,CASSFLGLGANGQLADIQYF,TGTGCCAGCAGTTTTCTCGGGCTGGGGGCAAACGGCCAGCTCGCCGACATTCAGTACTTC
.,TRBJ1-6,medium-sized,TRBV7-3,CASSIAGPNSPLHF,TGTGCCAGCAGTATAGCAGGCCCTAATTCACCCCTCCACTTT
.,TRBJ1-5,few,TRBV2,CASSPKAGYSNQPQHF,TGTGCCAGCAGTCCCAAGGCCGGATATAGCAATCAGCCCCAGCATTTT